This T cell receptor beta chain was identified during a study of blood T cell repertoires in COVID-19. The method was immunoSEQ multiplex PCR; TCRdb's version includes in-frame clones alone and lacks a portion of them. Of some 180,000 clones in the sample, roughly three quarters were seen once. The participants were between roughly 18 and 100 years old and came from under 25 US areas. The study assigned cohorts using participant-reported clinical history. In germline, CDR1 is SGHTA, CDR2 FQGTGA. Germline trimming cut 4 bases from V and 8 bases from J; bases unmatched to any gene: 7. This CDR3 contains 16 residues.

The sequencing input was PBMCs or T cells enriched from blood (not recorded which). This clonotype was obtained from a man aged 55 to 70 who had been exposed to COVID-19. V usage is TRBV7-3 and J usage is TRBJ2-2; TRBD2 matches at 13 bases. The DNA for the CDR3 is TGTGCCAGCAGCTCTCGACTAGCGGGAGGCCGAGGGGAGCTGTTTTTT. Its protein is CASSSRLAGGRGELFF.